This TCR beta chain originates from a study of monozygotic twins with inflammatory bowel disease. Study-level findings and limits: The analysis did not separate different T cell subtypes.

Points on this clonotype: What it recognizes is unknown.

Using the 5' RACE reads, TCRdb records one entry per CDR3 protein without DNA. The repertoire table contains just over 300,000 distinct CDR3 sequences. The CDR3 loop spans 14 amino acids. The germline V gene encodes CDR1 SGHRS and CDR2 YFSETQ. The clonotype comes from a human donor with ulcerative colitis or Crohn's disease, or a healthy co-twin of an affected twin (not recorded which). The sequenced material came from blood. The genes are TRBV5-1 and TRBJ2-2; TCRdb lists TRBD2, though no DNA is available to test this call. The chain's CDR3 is CASSLTSLTGELFF.